This passage covers 17 T cell receptor beta chains from one sample sequenced in a study of blood T cell repertoires in COVID-19. TCRdb's copy holds only in-frame clones and misses some; the assay was immunoSEQ multiplex PCR. The sample lists about 14,000 clones, 70% to 90% occurring once. Source material: peripheral blood. The origin of the receptors is a human donor in a cohort sampled during active COVID-19.

This chain connects TRBV7-2 to TRBJ2-2; 7 bases are a match to TRBD2. J gave up 5 bases and V 5 bases, and 11 bases lay outside the gene matches. From germline, CDR1 is SGHTA and CDR2 FQGNSA. The CDR3 is made up of 16 amino acids. CDR3 bases: TGTGCCAGCAGCCAAACTAGCGTGCAGCGGACCGGGGAGCTGTTTTTT. Protein sequence: CASSQTSVQRTGELFF.

The chain joins TRBV23-1 to TRBJ2-3, with D uncertain. TRBV23-1 is annotated as an ORF whose role is uncertain. The CDR3 totals 17 residues. The V and J ends lost 2 bases and 6 bases respectively, with 21 bases between them. The CDR3, as DNA: TGCGCCAGCAGTCAAGCCCTCGTCAGGTCCCAATTTGATACGCAGTATTTT. Translation: CASSQALVRSQFDTQYF.

V and J are TRBV19 and TRBJ2-5, with 10 nucleotides matching TRBD1. This CDR3 is 15 amino acids long. Trimming took 5 bases from V and 1 from J; bases not matched to a gene: 4. Germline lookup yields CDR1 LNHDA and CDR2 SQIVND (reference sequence). CDR3 DNA sequence: TGTGCCAGTAGTCGACAGGGGGCCCGCCAAGAGACCCAGTACTTC. Amino acid sequence: CASSRQGARQETQYF.

A few counts support this clone. The chain links TRBV10-1 to TRBJ1-2, with no clear D. The length of the CDR3 is 14 residues. Trimming pared 11 bases from V and 4 bases from J, leaving 20 bases between. Germline CDR1 and CDR2: WNHNN and SYGVQD (reference sequence). CDR3 protein: CALGVEDLPYGYTF. DNA for the CDR3: TGCGCCCTCGGGGTGGAAGACCTACCCTATGGCTACACCTTC.

The chain combines TRBV14 with TRBJ1-2; D gene ambiguous. V was cut by 4 bases and J by 5 bases, with 8 bases left in between. The germline V gene encodes CDR1 SGHDN and CDR2 FVKESK. This CDR3 region has 12 residues. The CDR3 is CASSPGSYGYTF. CDR3 DNA sequence: TGTGCCAGCAGCCCGGGATCTTATGGCTACACCTTC.

The chain combines TRBV5-4 with TRBJ1-1; D remains ambiguous. The germline CDR1 and CDR2 sequences are SGHNT and YYREEE (reference sequence). There are 15 residues in the CDR3. Trimming took 0 bases from V and 0 from J, leaving 9 bases between them. The CDR3 nucleotides read TGTGCCAGCAGCTTGGTCGGCGGGTTGAACACTGAAGCTTTCTTT. This gives the protein CASSLVGGLNTEAFF.

The rearrangement joins TRBV11-3 to TRBJ2-5; D call uncertain. Trimming removed 2 bases at V and 1 base at J, with 5 bases between. This CDR3 comprises 13 residues. Germline CDR1 reads SGHNT; CDR2 reads YENEEA. CDR3: CASSLPGQETQYF. CDR3 DNA: TGTGCCAGCAGCTTACCGGGCCAAGAGACCCAGTACTTC.

This clone was counted only a few times. The chain couples TRBV2 to TRBJ1-6; the match to TRBD1 covers 7 bases. Per germline, CDR1 SNHLY and CDR2 FYNNEI. This CDR3 contains 14 residues. V lost 7 bases and J lost 6; bases outside the gene matches: 6. The CDR3 nucleotides are TGTGCCAGCATCGGGACAGCAAGTAATTCACCCCTCCACTTT. Protein: CASIGTASNSPLHF.

In its sample, this clone was seen once. The V gene is TRBV27, the J gene TRBJ2-2; 15 nucleotides line up with TRBD2. This CDR3 has 18 residues. With 0 bases clipped from V and 5 bases from J, the junction kept 4 bases outside the gene matches. Germline V gives CDR1 MNHEY, CDR2 SMNVEV (reference sequence). In DNA, the CDR3 is TGTGCCAGCAGTTTATCAAGGGGGACTAGCGGGGGGACCGGGGAGCTGTTTTTT. Amino acids: CASSLSRGTSGGTGELFF.

The chain couples TRBV12-3 or TRBV12-4 to TRBJ1-2; D uncertain. The CDR3 sequence is 13 residues long. Trimming took 3 bases from V and 4 from J, leaving 9 bases between them. For the CDR3, the DNA is TGTGCCAGCAGTTTCGGCAGACTCTATGGCTACACCTTC. This encodes CASSFGRLYGYTF.

The genes are TRBV18 and TRBJ2-5; D is perhaps TRBD2 (6 bases). CDR3 length: 14 residues. V lost 3 bases and J 5 bases, leaving 13 bases between the germline ends. Looked up from germline, CDR1 is KGHSH and CDR2 is LQKENI. CDR3 amino acids: CASSPGSQDETQYF. The CDR3, as DNA: TGTGCCAGCTCACCCGGGAGTCAGGACGAGACCCAGTACTTC.

This clone is medium-sized in the sample. This rearrangement joins TRBV2 to TRBJ1-2, with a tentative D call TRBD1 (6 bases). Trimming pared 10 bases from V and 4 bases from J, leaving 19 bases between. This CDR3 has 14 amino acids. CDR1 and CDR2 from the germline V gene are SNHLY and FYNNEI. CDR3 in DNA: TGTGCCACCAACCCGGGGGGCACCACCTATGGCTACACCTTC. This sequence encodes CATNPGGTTYGYTF.

The chain is built from TRBV20-1 and TRBJ2-7, with TRBD2 as a possible D gene (5 bases). CDR3 length: 11 amino acids. CDR1 is DFQATT, CDR2 SNEGSKA, per germline (reference sequence). CDR3 nucleotide sequence: TGCAGAGTGGGTTCGGGGTTCGAGCAGTACTTC. It codes for CRVGSGFEQYF.

The V gene is TRBV7-3, the J gene TRBJ1-2, with D maybe TRBD1 (5 bases). The V end was cut by 5 bases, the J end by 4 bases, with 11 bases between. The CDR3 is 13 residues long. Germline V gene lookup returns CDR1 SGHTA and CDR2 FQGTGA. The CDR3 is CASSRRGGYGYTF. Here the CDR3 DNA reads TGTGCCAGCAGCCGCCGCGGGGGCTATGGCTACACCTTC.

The J gene is TRBJ1-2, the V gene TRBV15, with TRBD1 as a possible D gene (5 bases). Germline assignment: CDR1 LNHNV and CDR2 YYDKDF (reference sequence). The length of the CDR3 is 13 residues. V lost 3 bases and J lost 6, with 11 bases in between. CDR3 residues: CATSSPGNDGYTF. Here the CDR3 DNA reads TGTGCCACCAGCAGCCCAGGGAATGATGGCTACACCTTC.

The CDR3 spells CASSLGTVRRETQYF. CDR3 DNA sequence: TGCGCCAGCAGCTTGGGGACAGTCCGGCGAGAGACCCAGTACTTC. V is TRBV5-1 and J is TRBJ2-5; weak D call: TRBD1 (6 bases). V dropped 0 bases and J dropped 4 bases, with 13 bases sitting between them. Looked up from germline, CDR1 is SGHRS and CDR2 is YFSETQ. This CDR3 spans 15 amino acids.

The chain combines TRBV5-4 with TRBJ2-2, with D maybe TRBD1 (6 bases). This CDR3 contains 13 residues. Germline lookup yields CDR1 SGHNT and CDR2 YYREEE (reference sequence). The V gene lost 5 bases and the J gene lost 6 bases, with 11 bases spanning the gap. CDR3 sequence: CASSYQGSGELFF. The CDR3 bases are TGTGCCAGCAGTTATCAGGGGTCCGGGGAGCTGTTTTTT.